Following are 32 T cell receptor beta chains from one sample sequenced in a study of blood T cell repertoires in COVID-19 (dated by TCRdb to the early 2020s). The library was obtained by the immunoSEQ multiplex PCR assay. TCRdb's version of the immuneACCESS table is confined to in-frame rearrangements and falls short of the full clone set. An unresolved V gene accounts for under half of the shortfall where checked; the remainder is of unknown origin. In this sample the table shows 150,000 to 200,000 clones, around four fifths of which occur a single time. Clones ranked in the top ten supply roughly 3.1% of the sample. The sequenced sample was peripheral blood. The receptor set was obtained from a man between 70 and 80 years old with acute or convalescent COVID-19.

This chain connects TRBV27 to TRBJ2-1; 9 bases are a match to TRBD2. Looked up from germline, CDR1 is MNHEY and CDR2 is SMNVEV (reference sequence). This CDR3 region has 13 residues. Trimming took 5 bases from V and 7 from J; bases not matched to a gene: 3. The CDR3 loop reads CASSMAGGNEQFF. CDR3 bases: TGTGCCAGCAGTATGGCGGGAGGGAATGAGCAGTTCTTC.

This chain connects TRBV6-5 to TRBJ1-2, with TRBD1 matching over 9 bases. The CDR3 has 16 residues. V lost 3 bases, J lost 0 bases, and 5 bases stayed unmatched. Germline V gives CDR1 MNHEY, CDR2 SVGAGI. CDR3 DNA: TGTGCCAGCAGTTATCTCCGGGACAGGGCTAACTATGGCTACACCTTC. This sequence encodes CASSYLRDRANYGYTF.

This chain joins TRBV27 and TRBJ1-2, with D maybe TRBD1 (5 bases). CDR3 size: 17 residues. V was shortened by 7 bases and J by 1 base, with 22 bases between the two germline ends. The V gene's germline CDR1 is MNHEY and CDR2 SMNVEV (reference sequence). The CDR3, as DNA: TGTGCCAGCACGAAATTCGGGACTCCTTCAATTAACTATGGCTACACCTTC. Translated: CASTKFGTPSINYGYTF.

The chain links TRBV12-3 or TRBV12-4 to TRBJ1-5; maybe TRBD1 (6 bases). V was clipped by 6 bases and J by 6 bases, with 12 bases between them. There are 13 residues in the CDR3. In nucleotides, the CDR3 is TGTGCCAGCAGCTTTGCAGGGGTTCAGCCCCAGCATTTT. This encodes CASSFAGVQPQHF.

The CDR3 loop is CATSRLAGQGALGEKLFF. The DNA for the CDR3 is TGTGCCACCAGCAGACTGGCGGGACAGGGGGCTCTAGGTGAAAAACTGTTTTTT. The genes are TRBV15 and TRBJ1-4; 12 bases are shared with TRBD1. The CDR3 is made up of 18 amino acids. The V gene end was trimmed by 2 bases and the J gene end by 7 bases; junction bases not matched to a gene: 11. Germline loops: CDR1 LNHNV, CDR2 YYDKDF (reference sequence).

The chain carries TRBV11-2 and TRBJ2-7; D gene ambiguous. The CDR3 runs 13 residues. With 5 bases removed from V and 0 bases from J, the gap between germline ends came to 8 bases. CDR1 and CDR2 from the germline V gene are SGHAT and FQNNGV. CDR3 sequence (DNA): TGTGCCAGCAGCCCGAGTCTCTCCTACGAGCAGTACTTC. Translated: CASSPSLSYEQYF.

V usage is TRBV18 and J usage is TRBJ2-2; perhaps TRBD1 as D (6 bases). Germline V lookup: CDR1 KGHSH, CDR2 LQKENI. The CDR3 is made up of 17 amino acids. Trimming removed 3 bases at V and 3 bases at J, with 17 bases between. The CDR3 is CASSPGTRQRHTGELFF. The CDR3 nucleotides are TGTGCCAGCTCACCGGGGACACGTCAACGGCACACCGGGGAGCTGTTTTTT.

CDR3 loop: CASSEVLAGTDTQYF. CDR3 in DNA: TGTGCCAGCAGTGAGGTTTTAGCGGGCACAGATACGCAGTATTTT. The rearrangement links TRBV2 to TRBJ2-3; TRBD2 might be the D (6 bases). V gave up 3 bases and J gave up 1 base, with 11 bases separating them. The V gene's germline CDR1 is SNHLY and CDR2 FYNNEI. CDR3 length: 15 residues. The full variable domain, with the rest looked up from reference TRBV2 and TRBJ2-3, is EPEVTQTPSHQVTQMGQEVILRCVPISNHLYFYWYRQILGQKVEFLVSFYNNEISEKSEIFDDQFSVERPDGSNFTLKIRSTKLEDSAMYFCASSEVLAGTDTQYFGPGTRLTVL.

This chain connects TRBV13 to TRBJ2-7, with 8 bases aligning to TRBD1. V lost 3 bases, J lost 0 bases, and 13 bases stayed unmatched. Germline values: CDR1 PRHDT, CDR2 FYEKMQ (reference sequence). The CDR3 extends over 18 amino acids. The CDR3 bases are TGTGCCAGCAGCTTCGGTTTAGAGACAGGGGTCAGCTCCTACGAGCAGTACTTC. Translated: CASSFGLETGVSSYEQYF.

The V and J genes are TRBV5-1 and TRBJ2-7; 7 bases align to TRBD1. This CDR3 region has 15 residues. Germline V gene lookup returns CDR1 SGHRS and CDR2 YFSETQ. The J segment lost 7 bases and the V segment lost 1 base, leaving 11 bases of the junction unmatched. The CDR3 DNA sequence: TGCGCCAGCAGCTTGAGGGGGACAGTCCAGGAGGAGCAGTACTTC. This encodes CASSLRGTVQEEQYF. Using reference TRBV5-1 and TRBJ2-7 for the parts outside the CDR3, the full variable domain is KAGVTQTPRYLIKTRGQQVTLSCSPISGHRSVSWYQQTPGQGLQFLFEYFSETQRNKGNFPGRFSGRQFSNSRSEMNVSTLELGDSALYLCASSLRGTVQEEQYFGPGTRLTVT.

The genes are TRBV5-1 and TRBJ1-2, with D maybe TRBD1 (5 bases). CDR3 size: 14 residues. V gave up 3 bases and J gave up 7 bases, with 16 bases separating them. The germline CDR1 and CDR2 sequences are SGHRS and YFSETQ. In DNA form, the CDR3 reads TGCGCCAGCAGCTCCCAAATCGGGGGTGGTGGCTACACCTTC. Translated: CASSSQIGGGGYTF. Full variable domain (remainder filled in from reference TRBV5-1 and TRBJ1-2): KAGVTQTPRYLIKTRGQQVTLSCSPISGHRSVSWYQQTPGQGLQFLFEYFSETQRNKGNFPGRFSGRQFSNSRSEMNVSTLELGDSALYLCASSSQIGGGGYTFGSGTRLTVV.

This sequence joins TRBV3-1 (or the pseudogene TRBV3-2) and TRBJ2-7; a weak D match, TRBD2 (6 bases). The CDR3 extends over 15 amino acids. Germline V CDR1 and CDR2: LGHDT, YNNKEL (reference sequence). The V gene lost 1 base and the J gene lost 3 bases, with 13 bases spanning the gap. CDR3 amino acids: CASSQVGGGGYEQYF. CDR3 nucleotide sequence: TGTGCCAGCAGCCAAGTGGGGGGTGGAGGCTACGAGCAGTACTTC.

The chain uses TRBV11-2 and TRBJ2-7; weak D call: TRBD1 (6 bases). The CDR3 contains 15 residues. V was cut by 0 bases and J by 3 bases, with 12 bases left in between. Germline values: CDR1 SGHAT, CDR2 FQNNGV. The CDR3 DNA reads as TGTGCCAGCAGCTTAGAGTCAGGGGTAGGCTACGAGCAGTACTTC. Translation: CASSLESGVGYEQYF.

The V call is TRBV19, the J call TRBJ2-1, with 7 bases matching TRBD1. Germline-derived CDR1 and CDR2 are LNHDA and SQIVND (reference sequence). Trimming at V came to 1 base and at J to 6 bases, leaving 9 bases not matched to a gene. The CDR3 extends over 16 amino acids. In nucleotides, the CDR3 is TGTGCCAGTAGTATAGGTGGGACAGCAAGTTCCAATGAGCAGTTCTTC. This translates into CASSIGGTASSNEQFF.

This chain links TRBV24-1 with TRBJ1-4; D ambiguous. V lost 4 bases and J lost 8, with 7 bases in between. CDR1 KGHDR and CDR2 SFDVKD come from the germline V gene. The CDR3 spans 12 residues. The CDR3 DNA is TGTGCCACCAGTGACCGAGGAGAAAAACTGTTTTTT. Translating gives CATSDRGEKLFF.

CDR3 nucleotide sequence: TGTGCCAGCAGCCTGGCAGCGGGGACCGGGGAGCTGTTTTTT. Encoded protein: CASSLAAGTGELFF. The chain has TRBV11-2 and TRBJ2-2; 7 bases map to TRBD2. This CDR3 comprises 14 residues. V lost 5 bases, J lost 5 bases, and 5 bases stayed unmatched. CDR1 is SGHAT, CDR2 FQNNGV, per germline.

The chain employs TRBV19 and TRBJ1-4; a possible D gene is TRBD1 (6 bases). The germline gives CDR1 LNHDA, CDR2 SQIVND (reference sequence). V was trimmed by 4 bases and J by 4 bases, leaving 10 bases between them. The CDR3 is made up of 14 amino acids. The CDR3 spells CASSKNRDNEKLFF. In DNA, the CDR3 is TGTGCCAGTAGTAAGAACAGGGATAATGAAAAACTGTTTTTT. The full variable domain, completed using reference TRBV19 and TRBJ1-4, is DGGITQSPKYLFRKEGQNVTLSCEQNLNHDAMYWYRQDPGQGLRLIYYSQIVNDFQKGDIAEGYSVSREKKESFPLTVTSAQKNPTAFYLCASSKNRDNEKLFFGSGTQLSVL.

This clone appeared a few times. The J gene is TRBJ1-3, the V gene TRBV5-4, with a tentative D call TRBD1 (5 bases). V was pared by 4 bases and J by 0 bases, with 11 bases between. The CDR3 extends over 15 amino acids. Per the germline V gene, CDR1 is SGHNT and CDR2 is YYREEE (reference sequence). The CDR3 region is CASSLQGPSGNTIYF. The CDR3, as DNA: TGTGCCAGCAGCCTGCAGGGCCCCTCTGGAAACACCATATATTTT.

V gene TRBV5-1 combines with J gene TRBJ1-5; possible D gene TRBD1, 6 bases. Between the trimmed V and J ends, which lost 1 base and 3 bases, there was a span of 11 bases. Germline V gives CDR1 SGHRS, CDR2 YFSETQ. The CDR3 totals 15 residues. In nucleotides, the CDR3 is TGCGCCAGCAGCTTGATTGGGGGCCCCAATCAGCCCCAGCATTTT. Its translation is CASSLIGGPNQPQHF.

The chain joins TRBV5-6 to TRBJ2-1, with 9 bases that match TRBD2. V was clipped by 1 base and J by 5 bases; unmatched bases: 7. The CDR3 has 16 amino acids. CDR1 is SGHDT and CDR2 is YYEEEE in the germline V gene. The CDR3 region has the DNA TGTGCCAGCAGCTTGAGGCTAGCGGGGAGACACAATGAGCAGTTCTTC. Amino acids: CASSLRLAGRHNEQFF. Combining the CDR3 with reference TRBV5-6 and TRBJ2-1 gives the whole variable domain DAGVTQSPTHLIKTRGQQVTLRCSPKSGHDTVSWYQQALGQGPQFIFQYYEEEERQRGNFPDRFSGHQFPNYSSELNVNALLLGDSALYLCASSLRLAGRHNEQFFGPGTRLTVL.

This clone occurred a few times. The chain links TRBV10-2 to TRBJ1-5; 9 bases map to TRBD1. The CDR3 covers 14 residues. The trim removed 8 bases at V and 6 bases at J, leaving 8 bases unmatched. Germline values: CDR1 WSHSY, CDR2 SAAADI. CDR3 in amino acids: CASHTGQGLQPQHF. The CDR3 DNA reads TGCGCCAGCCACACCGGACAGGGGCTTCAGCCCCAGCATTTT.

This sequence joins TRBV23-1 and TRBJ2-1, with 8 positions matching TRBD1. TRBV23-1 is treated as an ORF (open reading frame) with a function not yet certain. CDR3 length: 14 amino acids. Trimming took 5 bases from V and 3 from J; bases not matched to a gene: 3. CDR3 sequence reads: CASSRQGNYNEQFF. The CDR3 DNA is TGCGCCAGCAGTAGACAGGGGAACTACAATGAGCAGTTCTTC.

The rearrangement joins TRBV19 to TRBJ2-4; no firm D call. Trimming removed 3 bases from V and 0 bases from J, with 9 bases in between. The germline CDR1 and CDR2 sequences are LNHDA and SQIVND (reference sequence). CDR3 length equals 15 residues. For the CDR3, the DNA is TGTGCCAGTAGTATGTCCTACTTAGCCAAAAACATTCAGTACTTC. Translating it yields CASSMSYLAKNIQYF.

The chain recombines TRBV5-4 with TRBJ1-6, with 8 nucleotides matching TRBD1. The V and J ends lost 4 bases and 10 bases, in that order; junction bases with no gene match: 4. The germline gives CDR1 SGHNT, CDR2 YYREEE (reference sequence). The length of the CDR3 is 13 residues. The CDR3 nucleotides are TGTGCCAGCAGCGCAGGGGGCGAATCACCCCTCCACTTT. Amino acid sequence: CASSAGGESPLHF.

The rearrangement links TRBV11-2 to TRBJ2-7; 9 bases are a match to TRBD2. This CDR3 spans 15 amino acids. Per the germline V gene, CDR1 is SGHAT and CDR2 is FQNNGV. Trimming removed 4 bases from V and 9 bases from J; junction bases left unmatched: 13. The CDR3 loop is CASSSGTSGPVGQYF. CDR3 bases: TGTGCCAGCAGCTCCGGAACTAGCGGGCCAGTGGGGCAGTACTTC.

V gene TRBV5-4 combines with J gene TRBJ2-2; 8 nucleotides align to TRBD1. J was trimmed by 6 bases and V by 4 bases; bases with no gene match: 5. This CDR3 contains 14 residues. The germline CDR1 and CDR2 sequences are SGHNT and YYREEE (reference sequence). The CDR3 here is CASSLDRVAGELFF. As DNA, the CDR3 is TGTGCCAGCAGCCTGGACAGGGTGGCCGGGGAGCTGTTTTTT.

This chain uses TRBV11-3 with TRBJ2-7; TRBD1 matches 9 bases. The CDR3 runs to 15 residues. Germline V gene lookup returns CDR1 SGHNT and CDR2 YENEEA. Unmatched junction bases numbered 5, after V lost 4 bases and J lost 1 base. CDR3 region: CASSWDRDNSYEQYF. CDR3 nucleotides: TGTGCCAGCAGCTGGGACAGGGATAATTCCTACGAGCAGTACTTC.

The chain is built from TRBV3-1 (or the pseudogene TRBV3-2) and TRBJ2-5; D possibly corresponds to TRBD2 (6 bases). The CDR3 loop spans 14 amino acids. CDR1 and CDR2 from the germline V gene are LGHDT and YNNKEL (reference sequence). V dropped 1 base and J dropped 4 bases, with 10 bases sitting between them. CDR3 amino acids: CASSQVLAGETQYF. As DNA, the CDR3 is TGTGCCAGCAGCCAAGTACTAGCTGGAGAGACCCAGTACTTC.

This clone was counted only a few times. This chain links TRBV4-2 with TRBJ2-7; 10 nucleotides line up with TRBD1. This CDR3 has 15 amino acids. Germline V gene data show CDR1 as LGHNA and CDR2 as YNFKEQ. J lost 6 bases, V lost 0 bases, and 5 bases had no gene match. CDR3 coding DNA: TGTGCCAGCAGCCAAGATCTAAGGACAGGGGGCGAGCAGTACTTC. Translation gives CASSQDLRTGGEQYF.

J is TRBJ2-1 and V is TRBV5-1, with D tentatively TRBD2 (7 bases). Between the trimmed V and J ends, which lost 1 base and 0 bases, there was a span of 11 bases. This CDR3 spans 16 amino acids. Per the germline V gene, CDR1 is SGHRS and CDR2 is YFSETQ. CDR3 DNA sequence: TGCGCCAGCAGCTTGAAGGGGGGGAGCTCCTACAATGAGCAGTTCTTC. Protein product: CASSLKGGSSYNEQFF.

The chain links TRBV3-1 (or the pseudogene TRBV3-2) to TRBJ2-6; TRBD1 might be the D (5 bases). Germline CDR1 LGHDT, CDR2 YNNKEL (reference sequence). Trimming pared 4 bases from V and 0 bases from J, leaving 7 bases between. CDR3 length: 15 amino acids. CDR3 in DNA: TGTGCCAGCAGCCTTCAGGGCTCTGGGGCCAACGTCCTGACTTTC. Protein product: CASSLQGSGANVLTF.

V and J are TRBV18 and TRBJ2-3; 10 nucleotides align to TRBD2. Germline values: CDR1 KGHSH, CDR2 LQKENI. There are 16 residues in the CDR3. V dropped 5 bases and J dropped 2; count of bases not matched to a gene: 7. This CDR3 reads CASSTRTSGPTDTQYF. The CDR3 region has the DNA TGTGCCAGCTCAACAAGGACTAGCGGTCCCACAGATACGCAGTATTTT.